This TCR beta chain appears in the sequencing data of a study of beta chain features in type 1 diabetes listed by TCRdb under 2018. Regarding the study in general: Mean age, gender distribution, total cell number and subset yield did not differ between patients and healthy donors. A total of 85 million to 140 million sorted cells were examined across all samples, and a strong correlation was observed between cell number per subset and RNA yield. The study compared the TCRB repertoires of sorted circulating CD4+ T cell subsets in recently diagnosed type 1 diabetes patients with those in matched healthy donors. Regulatory and stem cell-like memory subsets were obtained from only 8 patients and about 8 healthy donors, while naive and central memory subsets were obtained from all 30 or so donors.

The entire isolated RNA was reverse transcribed using the High Capacity cDNA Reverse Transcription Kit, and thus expressed TCRB transcripts were sequenced. Deep immunoSEQ sequencing was applied to naive, central memory and regulatory T cell samples, giving an average of roughly 3.5 million total reads per sample. After sorted cells were lysed in RLT buffer, RNA was extracted with DNase-treated RNeasy Micro or Mini kits, with the choice depending on cell number. Each cell subset was processed separately to prevent cross-contamination, with patient and healthy donor samples processed together. Using the immunoSEQ multiplex PCR, TCRB sequences were amplified from cDNA into 87-bp fragments spanning the CDR3 region. Amplicons were sequenced on the Illumina HiSeq platform. As for how the authors treated the data: PCR bias was computationally corrected using synthetic template baselines, reads within Hamming distance 2 were collapsed, and singletons that could not be merged were discarded. Reads were aligned against IMGT so that V, D and J genes, CDR3 length and insertions or deletions at six rearrangement sites could be assigned. Clonotype counts were normalized to sorted cell number within each subset before computing true diversity and Gini coefficients with the tcR R package. The overlap coefficient, calculated on TCRB nucleotide sequences, was used to quantify repertoire sharing. Sourced from immuneACCESS, this table was stored by TCRdb with only in-frame sequences that have V and J called. A share of the clones is absent; for the studies checked, an unresolved V gene accounts for under half, and the remainder has no known explanation. V and J calls and clone size are as listed in that table; D and trimming were resolved from the DNA. In all, the sample holds over 300,000 clones, and around 8.5% of those were seen once. The top ten constitute around 1% of the sample.

On this clone: Its antigen is currently not known. No base qualities exist here, and no much larger clone lies one base off it.

Each donor gave one peripheral blood draw, averaging approximately 120 mL, which was collected into heparinised tubes. Using a panel that included CD45RO, CCR7, CD25, CD127, CD95 and CD27, naive, central memory, regulatory and stem cell-like memory CD4+ T cells were sorted on a BD FACSAria II. All sorted populations exceeded 95% purity. PBMCs were isolated immediately by Lymphoprep density gradient centrifugation and stained directly without culture. So that batch effects would be minimized, each experiment stained and sorted samples in pairs, pairing one healthy donor with one patient. On the study overall, not on this receptor specifically: In all four CD4+ subsets, TCRB CDR3 length was moderately but significantly shorter in type 1 diabetes patients. Because the HLA sub-analyses included only small numbers of individuals, any influence of HLA type on TCRB rearrangement was left unresolved. At VDJ recombination sites, patients with type 1 diabetes made fewer insertions and deleted more nucleotides, a pattern implying thymic rearrangement abnormalities. Because cDNA was sequenced instead of genomic DNA, activated cells with high expression could be over-represented, although the groups did not differ in activation or CD3 levels. Naive, central memory and regulatory TCRB repertoires appeared to be more alike among patients than among healthy donors. Shorter templates might be favored by PCR, yet because patient and control samples were amplified and corrected together, any such skew would affect both groups equally.

Unmatched junction bases come to 4, with V trimmed by 0 bases and J by 5 bases. According to the germline V gene (reference sequence), CDR1 reads SGHNT and CDR2 reads YYREEE. The CDR3 measures 14 amino acids from cysteine to phenylalanine. Only the CDR3 DNA stays, 42 bases, in frame from base 1. The TCR originated in a man aged 25 to 40 with type 1 diabetes. Sequencing used central memory CD4+ T cells from blood. The receptor chain draws on TRBV5-4 and TRBJ2-7, with TRBD1 identical over 8 junction bases. The nucleotide sequence reads as follows: TGTGCCAGCAGCTTGGGACAGGGGCTCGACGAGCAGTACTTC. Its protein reads: CASSLGQGLDEQYF. Supplemented by the reference TRBV5-4 and TRBJ2-7 proteins around the CDR3, the complete variable domain is ETGVTQSPTHLIKTRGQQVTLRCSSQSGHNTVSWYQQALGQGPQFIFQYYREEENGRGNFPPRFSGLQFPNYSSELNVNALELDDSALYLCASSLGQGLDEQYFGPGTRLTVT.